This TCR beta chain was observed in a study of regulatory T cells in long-lasting Graves disease (dated by TCRdb to about 2021). Some background on the complete study: To count as having persistent Graves' disease, a patient had to have received antithyroid drug treatment for over 5 years with TSH receptor autoantibodies remaining persistently positive. Patients with persistent Graves' disease were compared with patients with newly diagnosed Graves' disease using TCR sequencing and RNA sequencing of peripheral blood. The study was conducted in China and was registered as a clinical trial. A total of about 33 samples underwent TCR sequencing, from around 13 patients with persistent Graves' disease and 20 patients with newly diagnosed Graves' disease. On average, persistent Graves' disease patients in the clinical cohort had been on antithyroid drugs for eight to twelve years.

V ends up 7 bases short and J 5 bases short, with an unmatched junction base count of 6. The germline V gene (reference sequence) supplies CDR1 LNHDA and CDR2 SQIVND. The CDR3 starts with the cysteine, ends with the phenylalanine, and has 14 residues. CDR3 DNA only is kept here, 42 bases in frame from base 1. Notes on this clonotype: This receptor's antigen is unknown. No base quality information exists; no much larger clone differs at one position.

The research as a whole found: Sequencing and analysis were restricted to the TCR beta chain. Compared with newly diagnosed patients, patients with persistent Graves' disease had lower TCR Shannon entropy and fewer highly expanded clones, which suggests clonal expansion. Peripheral blood alone was examined, since thyroid tissue, which constituted the primary lesion, could not be accessed. Preferential use of TRBV28, TRBJ1-2 and TRBJ2-5 was observed in persistent disease, whereas TRBV20-1 and TRBJ2-1 were favored in newly diagnosed disease. The small sample size was acknowledged by the authors as a limitation that may reduce accuracy. More public clonotypes were shared among persistent patients (roughly 2,700) than among newly diagnosed patients (966).

The sample's time point label, decoded: persistent/refractory GD, antithyroid drugs over 5 years with positive TRAb. RNA was extracted from PBMCs in TRIzol for both TCR sequencing and RNA sequencing. The diagnosis of Graves' disease followed American Thyroid Association guidelines. Recruitment of patients was carried out at an endocrinology department in Xi'an, China. From each patient, around 9.3 milliliters of peripheral blood was collected into an EDTA anticoagulant tube. Ficoll Paque Plus density gradient separation was used to isolate PBMCs, and no additional T cell sorting was done. An Agilent 2100 Bioanalyzer and agarose gel were used to assess RNA quality, and a NanoDrop 2000 was used to measure RNA concentration. The library was obtained by multiplex PCR. Sequenced on an Illumina HiSeq 4000. TCR beta libraries were built with iRepertoire HTBI primers and Arm-PCR amplification of CDR3 regions. Before sequencing, the PCR products underwent gel purification. Per the original workflow: Gene usage analysis of CDR3 amino acid clonotypes relied on the roughly 58 TRBV and around 14 TRBJ segments identified across samples. Filtered high-quality paired reads were merged into contigs using COPE and FqMerger. BLAST was used to align contigs to the IMGT TRBV, TRBD and TRBJ reference genes, and CDR3 was defined following IMGT. Clonotypes above 0.1% frequency were classified as highly expanded clones. Repertoire diversity was measured by Shannon entropy, and V-J evenness by the Gini coefficient. Clonotypes shared by more than one individual were considered public. Clones were called with MiXCR by TCRdb after fastp trimmed the public reads at Q25, and only in-frame beta chains were retained. Rows matching on CDR3 protein sequence are summarized as one entry with the most common DNA and genes. Here the V and J calls rest on TCRdb's processing, not on the authors' analysis. The sample includes 400,000 to 500,000 distinct CDR3 sequences, with approximately 23% observed a single time. Of the sample, around 13% falls within the top ten clones.

The sequence links TRBV19 to TRBJ1-1; 11 central nucleotides agree with TRBD1. The source was peripheral blood mononuclear cells (PBMCs), collected when the disease was refractory, from a patient treated with antithyroid drugs. The TCR originated in a female donor with Graves disease. The CDR3 region has the sequence CASTADRGRTEAFF. The base sequence is TGTGCCAGTACCGCGGACAGGGGGCGAACTGAAGCTTTCTTT.